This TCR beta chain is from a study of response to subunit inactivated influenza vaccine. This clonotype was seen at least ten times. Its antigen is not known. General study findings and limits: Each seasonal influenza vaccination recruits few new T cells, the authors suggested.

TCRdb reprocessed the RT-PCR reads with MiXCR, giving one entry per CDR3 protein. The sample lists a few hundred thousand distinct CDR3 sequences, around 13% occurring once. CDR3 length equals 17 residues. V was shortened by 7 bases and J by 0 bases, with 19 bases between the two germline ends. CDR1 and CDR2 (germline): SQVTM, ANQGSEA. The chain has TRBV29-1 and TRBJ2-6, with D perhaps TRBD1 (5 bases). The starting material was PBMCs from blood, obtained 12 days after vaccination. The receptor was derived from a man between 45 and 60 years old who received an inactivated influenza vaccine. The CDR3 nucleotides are TGCAGCGCGCTCACCAGGGTGGCCCGCTCTGGGGCCAACGTCCTGACTTTC. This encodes CSALTRVARSGANVLTF. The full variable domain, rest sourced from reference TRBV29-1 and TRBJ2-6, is SAVISQKPSRDICQRGTSLTIQCQVDSQVTMMFWYRQQPGQSLTLIATANQGSEATYESGFVIDKFPISRPNLTFSTLTVSNMSPEDSSIYLCSALTRVARSGANVLTFGAGSRLTVL.